This T cell receptor (beta chain) is from a study of Ad26.COV2.S vaccination and SARS-CoV-2 variants. Sequencing was performed with immunoSEQ multiplex PCR; in TCRdb, only in-frame clones are kept and a portion is missing. The sample yields around 400,000 clones, over 75% seen once. Described treatment: roughly 19 received Ad26.COV2.S at low or high dose, single or two shots; five or six received placebo; per-sample allocation not given. Following the first vaccine or placebo injection, samples were taken on day 63. The source of this sequence is a person aged 18 to 59 who received the Ad26.COV2.S COVID-19 vaccine or a placebo. Source: peripheral blood, taken in a trial of Ad26.COV2.S vaccine versus placebo.

CDR3 loop: CASRRTVDGYTF. As DNA, the CDR3 is TGTGCCAGCAGACGGACGGTGGATGGCTACACCTTC. The genes are TRBV12-3 or TRBV12-4 and TRBJ1-2; no reliable D call. The CDR3 covers 12 residues. Trimming took 6 bases from V and 6 from J, leaving 11 bases between them.